These 28 T cell receptor beta chains were all obtained from the same sample, sequenced in a study of T-cell reconstitution after alpha-beta-depleted transplantation in children. It was with unique molecular identifiers that the TCRbeta library was prepared. TCRdb reprocessed the PCR reads via MiXCR and lists one record per CDR3 protein. The top ten clones hold 20% to 25% of a sample with 90,000 to 100,000 distinct CDR3 sequences, 20% to 30% of them seen once. The specimen was PBMCs, collected before TCRalphabeta/CD19-depleted stem cell transplant. The receptors shown here come from a boy aged 2-9 years with acute lymphoblastic leukemia, due to receive a stem cell transplant.

J is TRBJ2-1 and V is TRBV25-1; 7 bases are a match to TRBD2. V was pared by 8 bases and J by 3 bases, with 13 bases of the junction left unmatched. Germline V gene data show CDR1 as MGHDK and CDR2 as SYGVNS. CDR3 length equals 16 residues. This chain's CDR3 is CASEASGGNLYNEQFF. The CDR3 nucleotides read TGTGCCAGCGAAGCTAGCGGAGGGAACCTCTACAATGAGCAGTTCTTC.

The rearrangement links TRBV15 to TRBJ1-5; a weak D match, TRBD1 (5 bases). Germline V gene lookup returns CDR1 LNHNV and CDR2 YYDKDF (reference sequence). V was pared by 0 bases and J by 7 bases, with 13 bases between. This CDR3 spans 15 amino acids. In DNA form, the CDR3 reads TGTGCCACCAGCAGAGATCCGGGTTGGGGCCAGCCCCAGCATTTT. Protein: CATSRDPGWGQPQHF.

This clonotype occurred a few times. The V and J genes are TRBV20-1 and TRBJ2-7; 7 nucleotides agree with TRBD2. The CDR3 length is 16 residues. The germline V gene has CDR1 DFQATT and CDR2 SNEGSKA (reference sequence). The trim removed 4 bases at V and 2 bases at J, leaving 14 bases unmatched. CDR3 nucleotides: TGCAGTGCTACACCACCGCGGGCTAGCGGAGCCTACGAGCAGTACTTC. Translating it yields CSATPPRASGAYEQYF.

This clonotype was seen a handful of times. This rearrangement joins TRBV5-1 to TRBJ1-1, with D unresolved. The V gene's germline CDR1 is SGHRS and CDR2 YFSETQ. Between the trimmed V and J ends, which lost 2 bases and 4 bases, there was a span of 9 bases. The CDR3 is made up of 13 amino acids. The CDR3 coding sequence is TGCGCCAGCAGCTTAGACCCGATCACTGAAGCTTTCTTT. This gives the protein CASSLDPITEAFF.

This clonotype has only a few counts. The chain links TRBV5-1 to TRBJ2-3; TRBD2 matches 12 bases. The CDR3 totals 15 residues. CDR1 and CDR2 from the germline V gene are SGHRS and YFSETQ. V gave up 7 bases and J gave up 2 bases; unmatched junction bases: 5. CDR3 sequence (DNA): TGCGCCAGCCATGGACTAGCGGGACTCACAGATACGCAGTATTTT. Amino acid sequence: CASHGLAGLTDTQYF.

This rearrangement joins TRBV4-3 to TRBJ2-7; TRBD1 agrees at 9 bases. The CDR3 loop spans 16 amino acids. The junction had 11 bases not matched to a gene; V was cut back by 2 bases and J by 6 bases. Germline lookup yields CDR1 LGHNA and CDR2 YSLEER. CDR3 protein: CASSQIPGQGASEQYF. In DNA, the CDR3 is TGCGCCAGCAGCCAAATCCCGGGACAGGGCGCTTCCGAGCAGTACTTC.

V is TRBV6-6 and J is TRBJ1-2; TRBD1 aligns across 8 bases. The V gene end was trimmed by 6 bases and the J gene end by 10 bases; junction bases not matched to a gene: 4. The CDR3 is 11 residues long. Germline V gene data show CDR1 as MNHNY and CDR2 as SVGAGI (reference sequence). The CDR3 loop reads CASSTGGDYTF. DNA of the CDR3: TGTGCCAGCAGCACAGGGGGGGACTACACCTTC.

A few counts support this clonotype. The junction departs from the called germline gene at one end, perhaps through a read error. The CDR3 DNA reads as TGCGCCCCGGGGAGTCACTATGGCTACACCTTC. Its protein is CAPGSHYGYTF. The chain has TRBV6-5 and TRBJ1-2; D is uncertain. The length of the CDR3 is 11 residues. In germline, CDR1 is MNHEY, CDR2 SVGAGI.

The chain joins TRBV6-1 to TRBJ2-7; 9 positions match TRBD2. The CDR3 extends over 14 amino acids. Germline V gives CDR1 MNHNS, CDR2 SASEGT. J gave up 3 bases and V 7 bases, and 7 bases lay outside the gene matches. The CDR3 sequence is CASTLAGRGYEQYF. CDR3 DNA: TGTGCCAGCACCCTAGCGGGACGCGGCTACGAGCAGTACTTC.

This sequence joins TRBV12-3 or TRBV12-4 and TRBJ2-2; 8 positions agree with TRBD1. The CDR3 extends over 15 amino acids. J gave up 3 bases and V 3 bases, and 3 bases lay outside the gene matches. CDR3 residues: CASSFDRGDTGELFF. The CDR3 region has the DNA TGTGCCAGCAGTTTCGACAGGGGTGACACCGGGGAGCTGTTTTTT.

The rearrangement joins TRBV20-1 to TRBJ2-6, with D perhaps assigned TRBD1 or TRBD2 (5 bases each). This CDR3 has 17 amino acids. Germline loops: CDR1 DFQATT, CDR2 SNEGSKA (reference sequence). Trimming left V 3 bases short and J 2 bases short, with 17 bases between. Here the CDR3 reads CSASPKARGPGANVLTF. The DNA for the CDR3 is TGCAGTGCTAGCCCCAAAGCTAGGGGACCTGGGGCCAACGTCCTGACTTTC.

This clonotype was observed a few times. V usage is TRBV7-2 and J usage is TRBJ2-1; 8 bases are shared with TRBD1. Germline CDR1 SGHTA, CDR2 FQGNSA. The length of the CDR3 is 14 residues. After removal of 4 bases from V and 5 bases from J, the junction contained 4 bases not matched to a gene. The CDR3 DNA is TGTGCCAGCAGCTCGCGGACAGGGAACAATGAGCAGTTCTTC. Amino acids: CASSSRTGNNEQFF.

The rearrangement links TRBV5-1 to TRBJ2-1; weak D call: TRBD2 (6 bases). The V and J ends lost 2 bases and 6 bases respectively, with 18 bases between them. Germline V lookup: CDR1 SGHRS, CDR2 YFSETQ. The CDR3 runs 16 residues. For the CDR3, the DNA is TGCGCCAGCAGCTTCCAACAGCGGAGGGGTCCCAATGAGCAGTTCTTC. This gives the protein CASSFQQRRGPNEQFF.

The rearrangement links TRBV28 to TRBJ1-3; unclear D gene. This CDR3 has 13 amino acids. Germline V gene sequence: CDR1 MDHEN, CDR2 SYDVKM. The V gene lost 8 bases and the J gene lost 0 bases, with 8 bases spanning the gap. CDR3 sequence reads: CASLRASGNTIYF. The CDR3 DNA is TGTGCCAGCCTTCGAGCCTCTGGAAACACCATATATTTT. Using reference TRBV28 and TRBJ1-3 for the parts outside the CDR3, the full variable domain is DVKVTQSSRYLVKRTGEKVFLECVQDMDHENMFWYRQDPGLGLRLIYFSYDVKMKEKGDIPEGYSVSREKKERFSLILESASTNQTSMYLCASLRASGNTIYFGEGSWLTVV.

The V gene is TRBV20-1, the J gene TRBJ1-5; 7 bases map to TRBD1. The CDR3 has 13 amino acids. Germline V CDR1 and CDR2: DFQATT, SNEGSKA (reference sequence). J was trimmed by 7 bases and V by 5 bases; bases with no gene match: 8. This chain's CDR3 is CSALYRGVQPQHF. The DNA of the CDR3 is TGCAGTGCTCTATACAGGGGAGTCCAGCCCCAGCATTTT.

The rearrangement joins TRBV5-1 to TRBJ2-7, with 7 bases identical to TRBD1. The CDR3 runs 15 residues. From germline, CDR1 is SGHRS and CDR2 YFSETQ. J lost 3 bases, V lost 0 bases, and 6 bases had no gene match. CDR3: CASSLEGQIYYEQYF. In DNA, the CDR3 is TGCGCCAGCAGCTTGGAGGGACAGATATACTACGAGCAGTACTTC.

This clonotype was observed a handful of times. This CDR3 is CASSLVRDTEAFF. Written as DNA, the CDR3 is TGTGCCAGCAGCTTAGTTCGTGACACTGAAGCTTTCTTT. The rearrangement joins TRBV11-3 to TRBJ1-1; unclear D gene. This CDR3 has 13 amino acids. The V end was cut by 1 base, the J end by 3 bases, with 6 bases between. Looked up from germline, CDR1 is SGHNT and CDR2 is YENEEA.

The chain employs TRBV4-3 and TRBJ1-2; perhaps TRBD1 as D (5 bases). V gave up 1 base and J gave up 2 bases, with 5 bases separating them. The CDR3 sequence is 13 residues long. The germline V gene has CDR1 LGHNA and CDR2 YSLEER. DNA for the CDR3: TGCGCCAGCAGCCAAGGACAGAACTATGGCTACACCTTC. Its translation is CASSQGQNYGYTF.

This clonotype came up many times. V usage is TRBV6-5 and J usage is TRBJ2-1; TRBD2 matches 7 bases. The CDR3 has 16 residues. Per germline, CDR1 MNHEY and CDR2 SVGAGI. Trimming took 8 bases from V and 0 from J; bases not matched to a gene: 10. The CDR3, as DNA: TGTGCCAGCTCCCGGGAGGCCGACAGCTCCTACAATGAGCAGTTCTTC. As protein: CASSREADSSYNEQFF.

As concerns this clonotype: Sequence at one end of the junction differs from germline and may be a read error. The chain has TRBV5-1 and TRBJ2-7; TRBD1 matches 10 bases. Germline values: CDR1 SGHRS, CDR2 YFSETQ. The CDR3 is 15 residues long. CDR3 protein: CASSVTGTGVHEQYF. The DNA for the CDR3 is TGCGCCAGCAGCGTCACCGGGACAGGGGTCCACGAGCAATACTTC.

This clonotype was recorded many times. V gene TRBV27 combines with J gene TRBJ2-1; no clear D. The CDR3 runs 13 residues. V lost 5 bases to trimming and J lost 7 bases, with 12 bases between them. Per germline, CDR1 MNHEY and CDR2 SMNVEV (reference sequence). In nucleotides, the CDR3 is TGTGCCAGCAGTCCCCACTCTTTGAATGAGCAGTTCTTC. Translating it yields CASSPHSLNEQFF.

Note on this clonotype: An end of the junction does not agree with germline; a read error may underlie this. V usage is TRBV7-7 and J usage is TRBJ2-5, with TRBD2 identical over 9 bases. The CDR3 totals 14 residues. Germline CDR1 is SSHAT and CDR2 is FNYEAQ (reference sequence). The CDR3 region has the DNA TGTGTCAGCAGCCAGACTAGCGGAGTAGAGACCCAGTACTTC. Translation: CVSSQTSGVETQYF. Looking up the rest from reference TRBV7-7 and TRBJ2-5 gives the full variable domain: GAGVSQSPRYKVTKRGQDVTLRCDPISSHATLYWYQQALGQGPEFLTYFNYEAQPDKSGLPSDRFSAERPEGSISTLTIQRTEQRDSAMYRCVSSQTSGVETQYFGPGTRLLVL.

The J gene is TRBJ2-5, the V gene TRBV28, with TRBD2 identical over 8 bases. The junction had 14 bases not matched to a gene; V was cut back by 3 bases and J by 5 bases. The CDR3 is made up of 17 amino acids. CDR1 is MDHEN and CDR2 is SYDVKM in the germline V gene. The CDR3 DNA sequence: TGTGCCAGCAGTTTGGGCGTTAGCGGGAAGACTGGGGAGACCCAGTACTTC. This translates into CASSLGVSGKTGETQYF.

This CDR3 reads CSVAGARGYTF. The CDR3 DNA reads TGCAGCGTTGCAGGGGCGCGTGGCTACACCTTC. The chain combines TRBV29-1 with TRBJ1-2; weak D call: TRBD1 (6 bases). Per the germline V gene, CDR1 is SQVTM and CDR2 is ANQGSEA. The CDR3 runs to 11 residues. Between the trimmed V and J ends, which lost 4 bases and 7 bases, there was a span of 10 bases.

The rearrangement links TRBV5-1 to TRBJ2-2, with TRBD2 identical over 8 bases. V lost 5 bases to trimming and J lost 6 bases; unmatched junction nucleotides: 6. Germline assignment: CDR1 SGHRS and CDR2 YFSETQ. The CDR3 is 14 amino acids. CDR3 DNA: TGCGCCAGCAGTGAGCGGGAGTACGCCGGGGAGCTGTTTTTT. This sequence encodes CASSEREYAGELFF. Full variable domain (missing parts from reference TRBV5-1 and TRBJ2-2): KAGVTQTPRYLIKTRGQQVTLSCSPISGHRSVSWYQQTPGQGLQFLFEYFSETQRNKGNFPGRFSGRQFSNSRSEMNVSTLELGDSALYLCASSEREYAGELFFGEGSRLTVL.

In its sample, this clonotype was seen a few times. The chain is built from TRBV20-1 and TRBJ1-2; no firm D call. V was cut by 3 bases and J by 5 bases, with 16 bases left in between. CDR3 length: 14 residues. CDR1 is DFQATT and CDR2 is SNEGSKA in the germline V gene (reference sequence). CDR3 in amino acids: CSASGPNMGYGYTF. DNA of the CDR3: TGCAGTGCTAGTGGCCCCAACATGGGGTATGGCTACACCTTC.

The rearrangement links TRBV3-1 to TRBJ1-1; D is uncertain. The length of the CDR3 is 14 residues. Germline CDR1 and CDR2: LGHDT and YNNKEL (reference sequence). V was clipped by 3 bases and J by 1 base, with 9 bases between them. The CDR3 loop is CASSHLLRNTEAFF. Written as DNA, the CDR3 is TGTGCCAGCAGCCACCTATTAAGGAACACTGAAGCTTTCTTT. Filled out from reference TRBV3-1 and TRBJ1-1, the complete variable domain reads DTAVSQTPKYLVTQMGNDKSIKCEQNLGHDTMYWYKQDSKKFLKIMFSYNNKELIINETVPNRFSPKSPDKAHLNLHINSLELGDSAVYFCASSHLLRNTEAFFGQGTRLTVV.

The chain has TRBV27 and TRBJ2-3; D uncertain. Germline assignment: CDR1 MNHEY and CDR2 SMNVEV (reference sequence). Deletions cut 5 bases from V and 1 base from J, with 13 bases between. The CDR3 is made up of 15 amino acids. For the CDR3, the DNA is TGTGCCAGCAGTCAACTCACTTACGGCACAGATACGCAGTATTTT. This translates into CASSQLTYGTDTQYF.